This is a list of T cell receptor beta chains from one sample in a study of CD8+ T cells in alopecia areata. Profiling relied on immunoSEQ multiplex PCR, and the TCRdb table lists in-frame clones only, not all of them. The table has roughly 150,000 clones, approximately 87% seen once. The sample in question was CD8+ T cells sorted from blood, obtained at week 0. The receptors were gathered from a human donor with alopecia areata. Both conserved end residues are part of each CDR3. The order of the fields is clone size, D gene, CDR3 length, J gene, V gene, CDR3 protein, CDR3 DNA. A D gene is named only where the DNA matches it firmly. Clone size is stated in some rows and not others, as once, few, many or a class when expanded.

size: .
D: .
length: 14
J: TRBJ1-2
V: TRBV29-1
CDR3: CSVDTGPANYGYTF
DNA: TGCAGCGTTGATACAGGTCCTGCTAACTATGGCTACACCTTC

size: .
D: TRBD1
length: 15
J: TRBJ2-7
V: TRBV27
CDR3: CASSLRGPFPYEQYF
DNA: TGTGCCAGCAGTTTAAGGGGGCCTTTCCCCTACGAGCAGTACTTC

size: .
D: .
length: 12
J: TRBJ2-2
V: TRBV30
CDR3: CAWSSATGELFF
DNA: TGTGCCTGGAGTTCCGCCACCGGGGAGCTGTTTTTT

size: .
D: TRBD1
length: 14
J: TRBJ2-3
V: TRBV4-1
CDR3: CASSYQGVTDTQYF
DNA: TGCGCCAGCAGCTACCAGGGGGTCACAGATACGCAGTATTTT

size: .
D: TRBD1
length: 15
J: TRBJ2-7
V: TRBV5-1
CDR3: CASSLVGDRTYEQYF
DNA: TGCGCCAGCAGCTTGGTAGGGGACAGGACCTACGAGCAGTACTTC

size: .
D: TRBD1
length: 16
J: TRBJ2-2
V: TRBV5-1
CDR3: CASSLDAQGETGELFF
DNA: TGCGCCAGCAGCTTAGATGCACAGGGGGAAACCGGGGAGCTGTTTTTT

size: .
D: TRBD1
length: 16
J: TRBJ2-3
V: TRBV13
CDR3: CASSFRTQGNTDTQYF
DNA: TGTGCCAGCAGCTTCAGGACACAGGGGAACACAGATACGCAGTATTTT

size: .
D: TRBD1
length: 13
J: TRBJ1-1
V: TRBV10-3
CDR3: CAILGQGGTEAFF
DNA: TGTGCCATCTTGGGGCAGGGGGGGACTGAAGCTTTCTTT

size: .
D: .
length: 9
J: TRBJ1-2
V: TRBV20-1
CDR3: CSASSGYTF
DNA: TGCAGTGCTAGTAGTGGCTACACCTTC

size: .
D: .
length: 14
J: TRBJ1-1
V: TRBV19
CDR3: CASSIPGANTEAFF
DNA: TGTGCCAGTAGTATCCCCGGAGCGAACACTGAAGCTTTCTTT

size: .
D: .
length: 11
J: TRBJ2-1
V: TRBV9
CDR3: CASSVGVEQFF
DNA: TGTGCCAGCAGCGTAGGGGTAGAGCAGTTCTTC

size: .
D: .
length: 15
J: TRBJ2-7
V: TRBV27
CDR3: CASSLTDSSSYEQYF
DNA: TGTGCCAGCAGTTTAACGGACAGTAGCTCCTACGAGCAGTACTTC

size: .
D: .
length: 12
J: TRBJ2-7
V: TRBV30
CDR3: CAWSVPEDEQYF
DNA: TGTGCCTGGAGTGTACCCGAGGACGAGCAGTACTTC

size: .
D: .
length: 15
J: TRBJ2-1
V: TRBV27
CDR3: CASSFGRATYNEQFF
DNA: TGTGCCAGCAGTTTCGGGCGGGCGACCTACAATGAGCAGTTCTTC

size: .
D: .
length: 14
J: TRBJ2-3
V: TRBV29-1
CDR3: CSVEERGGQDTQYF
DNA: TGCAGCGTTGAGGAGCGAGGGGGGCAGGATACGCAGTATTTT

size: .
D: .
length: 14
J: TRBJ2-1
V: TRBV27
CDR3: CASSGQASYNEQFF
DNA: TGTGCCAGCAGTGGGCAGGCTTCCTACAATGAGCAGTTCTTC

size: .
D: .
length: 11
J: TRBJ2-3
V: TRBV7-9
CDR3: CASSPRDTQYF
DNA: TGTGCCAGCAGCCCCCGGGATACGCAGTATTTT

size: .
D: .
length: 11
J: TRBJ2-1
V: TRBV27
CDR3: CASSPGTEQFF
DNA: TGTGCCAGCAGTCCTGGGACCGAGCAGTTCTTC

size: .
D: .
length: 16
J: TRBJ2-1
V: TRBV29-1
CDR3: CSVESLGGALYNEQFF
DNA: TGCAGCGTTGAATCGTTAGGGGGAGCACTCTACAATGAGCAGTTCTTC

size: .
D: .
length: 18
J: TRBJ2-5
V: TRBV10-3
CDR3: CAISESNPRRTAVGTQYF
DNA: TGTGCCATCAGTGAGTCGAACCCAAGACGGACGGCTGTTGGAACCCAGTACTTC

size: .
D: .
length: 13
J: TRBJ2-2
V: TRBV5-1
CDR3: CASSLLVTGELFF
DNA: TGCGCCAGCAGCTTGTTGGTCACCGGGGAGCTGTTTTTT

size: .
D: .
length: 13
J: TRBJ2-7
V: TRBV29-1
CDR3: CSAETGFAYEQYF
DNA: TGCAGCGCCGAAACAGGATTCGCCTACGAGCAGTACTTC

size: once
D: TRBD1
length: 14
J: TRBJ2-7
V: TRBV7-9
CDR3: CASSFRTGKYEQYF
DNA: TGTGCCAGCAGCTTCAGGACAGGGAAGTACGAGCAGTACTTC

size: .
D: .
length: 12
J: TRBJ2-3
V: TRBV25-1
CDR3: CASSGTEGTQYF
DNA: TGTGCCAGCAGTGGAACGGAGGGTACGCAGTATTTT

size: .
D: .
length: 14
J: TRBJ2-7
V: TRBV5-6
CDR3: CASSFSTSSYEQYF
DNA: TGTGCCAGCAGCTTTTCTACCAGTTCCTACGAGCAGTACTTC

size: few
D: .
length: 11
J: TRBJ2-1
V: TRBV29-1
CDR3: CSVQDGNEQFF
DNA: TGCAGCGTTCAGGACGGCAATGAGCAGTTCTTC

size: .
D: .
length: 13
J: TRBJ1-4
V: TRBV2
CDR3: CASSEAGHPKLFF
DNA: TGTGCCAGCAGTGAAGCGGGCCATCCCAAACTGTTTTTT

size: .
D: .
length: 15
J: TRBJ2-3
V: TRBV30
CDR3: CAWSPDRSSTDTQYF
DNA: TGTGCCTGGAGTCCGGACAGAAGTAGCACAGATACGCAGTATTTT

size: .
D: .
length: 14
J: TRBJ2-3
V: TRBV6-1
CDR3: CASSEGRGTDTQYF
DNA: TGTGCCAGCAGTGAAGGGAGGGGTACAGATACGCAGTATTTT

size: few
D: TRBD1
length: 15
J: TRBJ2-7
V: TRBV18
CDR3: CASSQGPGTAYEQYF
DNA: TGTGCCAGCTCACAAGGACCCGGGACAGCCTACGAGCAGTACTTC

size: .
D: .
length: 12
J: TRBJ2-7
V: TRBV19
CDR3: CASSISNYEQYF
DNA: TGTGCCAGTAGTATATCGAACTACGAGCAGTACTTC

size: .
D: .
length: 14
J: TRBJ2-2
V: TRBV29-1
CDR3: CSVEGRANTGELFF
DNA: TGCAGCGTTGAGGGCAGGGCGAACACCGGGGAGCTGTTTTTT

size: .
D: .
length: 14
J: TRBJ2-7
V: TRBV4-1
CDR3: CASSQAMRTYEQYF
DNA: TGCGCCAGCAGCCAAGCCATGCGTACCTACGAGCAGTACTTC

size: .
D: .
length: 14
J: TRBJ2-7
V: TRBV29-1
CDR3: CSVEIAGATYEQYF
DNA: TGCAGCGTTGAAATCGCCGGGGCTACCTACGAGCAGTACTTC

size: .
D: .
length: 14
J: TRBJ2-6
V: TRBV29-1
CDR3: CSVPDSSGANVLTF
DNA: TGCAGCGTCCCCGACAGCTCTGGGGCCAACGTCCTGACTTTC

size: .
D: .
length: 14
J: TRBJ2-2
V: TRBV27
CDR3: CASSPGLNTGELFF
DNA: TGTGCCAGCAGTCCGGGACTGAACACCGGGGAGCTGTTTTTT

size: .
D: TRBD2
length: 16
J: TRBJ2-2
V: TRBV28
CDR3: CASRFGLAGGTGELFF
DNA: TGTGCCAGCAGATTCGGACTAGCGGGGGGAACCGGGGAGCTGTTTTTT

size: once
D: TRBD2
length: 14
J: TRBJ2-7
V: TRBV10-1
CDR3: CASSESGRSDEQYF
DNA: TGCGCCAGCAGTGAGAGCGGGAGATCGGACGAGCAGTACTTC

size: .
D: TRBD2
length: 13
J: TRBJ2-1
V: TRBV29-1
CDR3: CSVGLADYNEQFF
DNA: TGCAGCGTGGGACTAGCGGACTACAATGAGCAGTTCTTC

size: .
D: TRBD1
length: 14
J: TRBJ2-1
V: TRBV27
CDR3: CASSLGQQYNEQFF
DNA: TGTGCCAGCAGTTTGGGACAGCAATACAATGAGCAGTTCTTC

size: .
D: TRBD2
length: 17
J: TRBJ2-1
V: TRBV7-6
CDR3: CASSLEPGLAGEYEQFF
DNA: TGTGCCAGCAGCTTGGAACCGGGACTAGCGGGAGAGTATGAGCAGTTCTTC

size: .
D: TRBD1
length: 16
J: TRBJ2-7
V: TRBV10-3
CDR3: CAISERQGAGVAEQYF
DNA: TGTGCCATCAGTGAACGACAGGGGGCCGGGGTTGCCGAGCAGTACTTC